This T cell receptor beta chain was captured in a study of beta chain features in type 1 diabetes. The V end lost 8 bases, the J end lost 4 bases, and 27 bases lay between the germline ends. This CDR3 spans 17 amino acids. In germline, CDR1 is ENHRY, CDR2 SYGVKD. Of the isolated RNA, all was reverse transcribed, and so the sequenced material was expressed TCRB transcripts. The table came from immunoSEQ multiplex PCR; TCRdb's copy has only in-frame clones and leaves some out. The sample has around 450,000 clones, 10% to 12% seen once. A few counts support this clone. The sample taken for sequencing was naive CD4+ T cells from blood. J is TRBJ2-7 and V is TRBV10-3, with D perhaps matching TRBD2 (6 bases). The receptor was derived from a woman between 18 and 29 years old in good health. For the CDR3, the DNA is TGTGCCATCGGCAATCAGACCCCGGGACTCACCTTATACGAGCAGTACTTC. Its protein is CAIGNQTPGLTLYEQYF.